This T cell receptor (beta chain) was profiled in a study of vaccination and CD4 T cells after COVID-19. Study as a whole: Post-vaccination samples were procured at a median of approximately 70 days following dose two (range 14 to 241).

With the Oncomine TCR Beta short-read assay, DNA from cultured CD4+ T cells was sequenced. TCRdb called the PCR reads again in MiXCR, with one record for every CDR3 protein. The repertoire includes approximately 16,000 distinct CDR3 sequences, over 60% of them detected once, and 15% to 20% sits in the top ten. On this clonotype itself: Antigen: not known.

As to treatment: roughly 10-day PBMC culture with coronavirus spike peptide pools or control peptides (ViraFEST assay). This TCR derives from a human donor who had recovered from COVID-19. The sequencing input was CD4+ T cells from blood, cultured in vitro.

The CDR3 loop is CASSQVGAVNTEAFF. CDR3 nucleotides: TGTGCCAGCAGCCAAGTTGGGGCGGTGAACACTGAAGCTTTCTTT. The chain uses TRBV4-2 and TRBJ1-1, with a tentative D call TRBD1 (5 bases). Trimming stripped 1 base from V and 0 bases from J, with 9 bases between. CDR1 LGHNA and CDR2 YNFKEQ come from the germline V gene. This CDR3 has 15 amino acids.